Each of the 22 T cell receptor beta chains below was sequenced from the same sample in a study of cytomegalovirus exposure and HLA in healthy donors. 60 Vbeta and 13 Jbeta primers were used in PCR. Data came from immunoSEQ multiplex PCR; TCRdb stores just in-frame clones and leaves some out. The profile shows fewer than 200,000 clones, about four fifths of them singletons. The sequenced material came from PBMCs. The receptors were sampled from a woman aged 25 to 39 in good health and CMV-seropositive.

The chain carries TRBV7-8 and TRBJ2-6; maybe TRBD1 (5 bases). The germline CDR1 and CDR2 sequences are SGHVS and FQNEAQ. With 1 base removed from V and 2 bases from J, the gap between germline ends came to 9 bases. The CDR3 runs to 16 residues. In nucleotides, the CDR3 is TGTGCCAGCAGCTTAGTAGGGGTGGCTGGGGCCAACGTCCTGACTTTC. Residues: CASSLVGVAGANVLTF.

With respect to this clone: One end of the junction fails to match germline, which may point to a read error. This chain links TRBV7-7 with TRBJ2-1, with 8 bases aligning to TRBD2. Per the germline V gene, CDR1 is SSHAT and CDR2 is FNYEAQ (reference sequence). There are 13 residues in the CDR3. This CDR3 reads CASSISGAHEQFF. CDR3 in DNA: TGTGCTAGCAGCATTAGCGGGGCTCATGAGCAGTTCTTC. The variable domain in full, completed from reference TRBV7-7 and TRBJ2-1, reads GAGVSQSPRYKVTKRGQDVTLRCDPISSHATLYWYQQALGQGPEFLTYFNYEAQPDKSGLPSDRFSAERPEGSISTLTIQRTEQRDSAMYRCASSISGAHEQFFGPGTRLTVL.

In DNA, the CDR3 is TGTGCCAGCAGCTTACAGGGGATGCAGCCCCAGCATTTT. It specifies CASSLQGMQPQHF. This chain connects TRBV7-2 to TRBJ1-5, with D maybe TRBD1 (6 bases). Trimming pared 2 bases from V and 7 bases from J, leaving 9 bases between. CDR3 length: 13 residues. Germline V CDR1 and CDR2: SGHTA, FQGNSA.

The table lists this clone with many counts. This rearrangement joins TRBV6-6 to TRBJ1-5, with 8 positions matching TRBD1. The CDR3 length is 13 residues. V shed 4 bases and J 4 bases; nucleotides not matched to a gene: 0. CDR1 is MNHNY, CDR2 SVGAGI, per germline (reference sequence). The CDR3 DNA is TGTGCCAGCAGTTGGACAGGGAATCAGCCCCAGCATTTT. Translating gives CASSWTGNQPQHF.

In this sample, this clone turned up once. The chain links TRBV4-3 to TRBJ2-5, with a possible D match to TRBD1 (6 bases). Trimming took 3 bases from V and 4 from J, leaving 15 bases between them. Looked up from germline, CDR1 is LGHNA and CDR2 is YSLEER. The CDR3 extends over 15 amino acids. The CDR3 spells CASSHLQGSGETQYF. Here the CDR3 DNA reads TGCGCCAGCAGCCACCTACAGGGATCGGGAGAGACCCAGTACTTC.

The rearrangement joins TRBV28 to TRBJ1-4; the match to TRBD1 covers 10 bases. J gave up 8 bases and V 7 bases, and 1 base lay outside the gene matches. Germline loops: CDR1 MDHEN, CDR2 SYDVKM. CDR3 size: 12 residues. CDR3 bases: TGTGCCAGCAAGGGACAGGGGGAAAAACTGTTTTTT. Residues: CASKGQGEKLFF. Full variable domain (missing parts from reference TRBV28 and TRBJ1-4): DVKVTQSSRYLVKRTGEKVFLECVQDMDHENMFWYRQDPGLGLRLIYFSYDVKMKEKGDIPEGYSVSREKKERFSLILESASTNQTSMYLCASKGQGEKLFFGSGTQLSVL.

The CDR3 spells CASSQVVRDRVNYGYTF. Here the CDR3 DNA reads TGCGCCAGCAGCCAAGTAGTTCGGGACAGGGTAAACTATGGCTACACCTTC. The chain is built from TRBV4-1 and TRBJ1-2, with TRBD1 identical over 9 bases. Trimming cost V 1 base and J 2 bases; bases outside gene matches: 8. CDR3 length equals 17 residues. Germline V gene data show CDR1 as MGHRA and CDR2 as YSYEKL.

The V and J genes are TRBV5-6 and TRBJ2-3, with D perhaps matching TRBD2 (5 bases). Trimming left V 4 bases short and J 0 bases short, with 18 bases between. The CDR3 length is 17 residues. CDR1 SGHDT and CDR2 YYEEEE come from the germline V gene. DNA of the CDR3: TGTGCCAGCAGCCCTCGGACTCAAACTTCTAGCACAGATACGCAGTATTTT. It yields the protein CASSPRTQTSSTDTQYF.

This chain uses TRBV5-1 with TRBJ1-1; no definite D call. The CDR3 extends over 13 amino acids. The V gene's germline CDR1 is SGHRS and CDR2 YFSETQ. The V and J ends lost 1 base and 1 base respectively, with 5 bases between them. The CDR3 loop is CASSLLQNTEAFF. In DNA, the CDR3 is TGCGCCAGCAGCTTGTTACAGAACACTGAAGCTTTCTTT.

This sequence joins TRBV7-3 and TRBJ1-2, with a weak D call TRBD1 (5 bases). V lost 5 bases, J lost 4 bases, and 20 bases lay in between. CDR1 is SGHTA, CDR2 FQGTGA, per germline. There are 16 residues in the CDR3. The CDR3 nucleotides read TGTGCCAGCAGCGGCGATCTTCAGGGAAACCTCTATGGCTACACCTTC. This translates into CASSGDLQGNLYGYTF.

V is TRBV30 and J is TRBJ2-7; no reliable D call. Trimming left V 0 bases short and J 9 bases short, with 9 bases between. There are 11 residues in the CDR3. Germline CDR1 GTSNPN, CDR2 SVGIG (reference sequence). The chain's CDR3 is CAWSVQVLQYF. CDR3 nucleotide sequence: TGTGCCTGGAGTGTACAAGTTTTGCAGTACTTC.

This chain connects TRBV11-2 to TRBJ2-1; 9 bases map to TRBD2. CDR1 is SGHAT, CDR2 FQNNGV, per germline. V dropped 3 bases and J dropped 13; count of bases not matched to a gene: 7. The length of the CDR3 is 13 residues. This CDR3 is CASSLGLAHGQFF. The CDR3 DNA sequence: TGTGCCAGCAGCTTGGGACTAGCACATGGTCAGTTCTTC.

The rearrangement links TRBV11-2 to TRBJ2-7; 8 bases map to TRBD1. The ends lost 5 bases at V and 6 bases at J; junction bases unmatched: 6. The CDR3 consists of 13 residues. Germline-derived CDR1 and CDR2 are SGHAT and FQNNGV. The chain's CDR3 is CASSPTGVGEQYF. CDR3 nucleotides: TGTGCCAGCAGCCCGACAGGGGTTGGCGAGCAGTACTTC.

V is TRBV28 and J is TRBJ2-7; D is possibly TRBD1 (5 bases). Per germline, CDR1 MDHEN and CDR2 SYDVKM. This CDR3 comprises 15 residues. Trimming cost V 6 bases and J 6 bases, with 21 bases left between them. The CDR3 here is CASSGTGRLLGEQYF. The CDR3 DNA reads TGTGCCAGCAGCGGTACAGGACGGCTCCTAGGCGAGCAGTACTTC.

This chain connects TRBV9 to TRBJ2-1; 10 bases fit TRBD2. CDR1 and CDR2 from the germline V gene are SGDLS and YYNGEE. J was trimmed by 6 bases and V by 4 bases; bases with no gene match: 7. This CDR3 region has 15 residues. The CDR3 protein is CASSRLAGGFNEQFF. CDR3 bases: TGTGCCAGCAGCCGATTAGCGGGGGGATTCAATGAGCAGTTCTTC.

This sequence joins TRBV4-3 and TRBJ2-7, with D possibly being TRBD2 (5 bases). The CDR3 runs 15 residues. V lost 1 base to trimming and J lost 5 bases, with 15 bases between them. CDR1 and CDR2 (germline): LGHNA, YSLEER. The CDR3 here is CASSQGRSGGDEQYF. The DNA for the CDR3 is TGCGCCAGCAGCCAAGGGAGGAGCGGTGGGGACGAGCAGTACTTC.

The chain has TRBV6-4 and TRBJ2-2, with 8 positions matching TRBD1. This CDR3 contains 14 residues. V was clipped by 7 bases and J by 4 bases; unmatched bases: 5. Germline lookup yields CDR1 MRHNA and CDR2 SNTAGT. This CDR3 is CASKSTGVTGELFF. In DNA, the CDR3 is TGTGCCAGCAAATCGACAGGGGTCACCGGGGAGCTGTTTTTT.

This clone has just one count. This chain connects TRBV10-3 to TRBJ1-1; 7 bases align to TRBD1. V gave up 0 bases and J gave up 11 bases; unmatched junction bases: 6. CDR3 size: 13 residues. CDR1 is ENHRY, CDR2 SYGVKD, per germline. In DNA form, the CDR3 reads TGTGCCATCAGTGAGTCAGAGGGGGCGGATGCTTTCTTT. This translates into CAISESEGADAFF.

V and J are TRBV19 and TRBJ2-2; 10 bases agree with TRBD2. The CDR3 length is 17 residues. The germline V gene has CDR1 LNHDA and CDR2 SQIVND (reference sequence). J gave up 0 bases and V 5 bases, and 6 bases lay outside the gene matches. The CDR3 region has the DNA TGTGCCAGTAGTGTGCTAGCGGGAGTTACGAACACCGGGGAGCTGTTTTTT. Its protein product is CASSVLAGVTNTGELFF.

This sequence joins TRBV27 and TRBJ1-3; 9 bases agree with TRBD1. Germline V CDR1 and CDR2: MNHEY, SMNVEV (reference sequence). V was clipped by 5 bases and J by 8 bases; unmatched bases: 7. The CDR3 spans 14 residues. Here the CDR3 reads CASSPDRGTDTIYF. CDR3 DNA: TGTGCCAGCAGTCCTGACAGGGGGACAGACACCATATATTTT.

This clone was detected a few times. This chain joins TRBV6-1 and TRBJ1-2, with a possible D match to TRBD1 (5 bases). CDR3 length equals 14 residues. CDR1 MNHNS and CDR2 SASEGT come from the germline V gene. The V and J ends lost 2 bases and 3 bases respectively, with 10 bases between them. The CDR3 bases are TGTGCCAGCAGTGAATATCGGGGGGACTATGGCTACACCTTC. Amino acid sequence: CASSEYRGDYGYTF.

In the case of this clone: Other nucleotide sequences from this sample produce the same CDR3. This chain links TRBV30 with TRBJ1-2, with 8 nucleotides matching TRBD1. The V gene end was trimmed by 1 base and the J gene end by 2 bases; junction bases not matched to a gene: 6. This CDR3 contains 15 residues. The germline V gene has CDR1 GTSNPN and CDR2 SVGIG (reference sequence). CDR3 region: CAWSADRGPNYGYTF. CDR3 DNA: TGTGCCTGGAGTGCCGACAGGGGCCCGAACTATGGCTACACCTTC.